This T cell receptor beta chain was profiled in a study of T cell repertoires in cytomegalovirus infection. For the study at large: Epitope selection comprised recently identified HLA-C-restricted CMV epitopes and well-studied HLA-B-restricted CMV epitopes. Indicated by public TCR beta signatures were CMV infection and matching HLA type.

TCRdb reanalysed the reads using MiXCR and keeps one entry per CDR3 protein. The sample contains 750,000 to 950,000 distinct CDR3 sequences, 29% of which appear only once. Germline V gene lookup returns CDR1 SGHVS and CDR2 FQNEAQ. The CDR3 runs 18 residues. V was pared by 2 bases and J by 6 bases, with 15 bases of the junction left unmatched. Study-wide points: Cumulated frequencies of public TCR beta families served to identify carriers of CMV plus the relevant HLA.

This clonotype was counted a few times. Its matching antigen is unknown. The starting material was cultured CD8+ T cells from PBMCs, obtained from culture after CMV antigen stimulation. The chain recombines TRBV7-8 with TRBJ2-1, with 8 bases identical to TRBD2. The sequence was obtained from a human donor in good health (CMV status not recorded). Some clones in this sample may be carry-over from other donors' samples. The CDR3 region has the DNA TGTGCCAGCAGCTTAACTTTGACGGGGGGGCCCCAAGCCAATGAGCAGTTCTTC. Its protein is CASSLTLTGGPQANEQFF.